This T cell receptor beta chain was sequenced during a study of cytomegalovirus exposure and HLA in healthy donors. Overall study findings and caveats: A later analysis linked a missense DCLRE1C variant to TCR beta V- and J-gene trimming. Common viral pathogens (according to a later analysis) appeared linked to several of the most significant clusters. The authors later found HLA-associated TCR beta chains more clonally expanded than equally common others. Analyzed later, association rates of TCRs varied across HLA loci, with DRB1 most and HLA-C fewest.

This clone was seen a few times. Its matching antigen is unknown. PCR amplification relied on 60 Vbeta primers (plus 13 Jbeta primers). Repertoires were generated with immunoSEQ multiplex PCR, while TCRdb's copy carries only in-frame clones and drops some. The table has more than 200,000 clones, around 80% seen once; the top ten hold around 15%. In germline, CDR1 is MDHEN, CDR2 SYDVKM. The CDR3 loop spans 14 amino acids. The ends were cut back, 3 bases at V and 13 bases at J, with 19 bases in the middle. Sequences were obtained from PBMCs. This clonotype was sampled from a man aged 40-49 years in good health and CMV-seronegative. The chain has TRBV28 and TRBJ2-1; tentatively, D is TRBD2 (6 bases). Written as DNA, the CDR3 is TGTGCCAGCAGTTTGACTGGGCCCTCGGGGGAACAGTTCTTC. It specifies CASSLTGPSGEQFF.